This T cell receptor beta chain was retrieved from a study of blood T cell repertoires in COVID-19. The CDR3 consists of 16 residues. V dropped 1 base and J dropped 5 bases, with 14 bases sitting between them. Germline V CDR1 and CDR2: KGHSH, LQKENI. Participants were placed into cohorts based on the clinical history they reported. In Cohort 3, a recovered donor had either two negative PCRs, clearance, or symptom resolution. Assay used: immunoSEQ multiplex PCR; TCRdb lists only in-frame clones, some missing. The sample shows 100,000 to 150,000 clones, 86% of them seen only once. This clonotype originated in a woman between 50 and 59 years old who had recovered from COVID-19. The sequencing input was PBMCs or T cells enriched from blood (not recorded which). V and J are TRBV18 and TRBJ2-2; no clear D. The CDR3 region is CASSPRGFVRTGELFF. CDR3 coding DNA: TGTGCCAGCTCACCACGAGGATTTGTGAGGACCGGGGAGCTGTTTTTT. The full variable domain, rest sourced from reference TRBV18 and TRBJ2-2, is NAGVMQNPRHLVRRRGQEARLRCSPMKGHSHVYWYRQLPEEGLKFMVYLQKENIIDESGMPKERFSAEFPKEGPSILRIQQVVRGDSAAYFCASSPRGFVRTGELFFGEGSRLTVL.